These 10 T cell receptor beta chains originate from one sample sequenced in a study of cytotoxic CD8 clonotypes in ibrutinib-treated CLL. Here immunoSEQ multiplex PCR was the method, and the copy in TCRdb shows in-frame clones only, minus some. The sample yields over 95,000 clones, 50% to 65% seen once. This specimen was PBMCs, taken after 24 months of ibrutinib treatment. All receptors come from a human donor with chronic lymphocytic leukemia.

This clone was counted a few times. The genes are TRBV10-3 and TRBJ1-6; no clear D. Trimming shortened V by 0 bases and J by 6 bases, and 9 bases separated the two germline ends. The CDR3 runs to 15 residues. Germline V gene data show CDR1 as ENHRY and CDR2 as SYGVKD. The CDR3: CAISESVGGNSPLHF. DNA for the CDR3: TGTGCCATCAGTGAGTCGGTGGGCGGTAATTCACCCCTCCACTTT.

The chain combines TRBV2 with TRBJ1-4; the D gene is possibly TRBD1 (6 bases). V was trimmed by 2 bases and J by 3 bases, leaving 7 bases between them. Germline-derived CDR1 and CDR2 are SNHLY and FYNNEI. The CDR3 is made up of 14 amino acids. The CDR3 region has the DNA TGTGCCAGCAGTGAACAGGGGCCTAATGAAAAACTGTTTTTT. It yields the protein CASSEQGPNEKLFF.

The chain employs TRBV6-1 and TRBJ1-1, with a possible D match to TRBD1 (6 bases). The V and J ends lost 3 bases and 8 bases respectively, with 13 bases between them. From germline, CDR1 is MNHNS and CDR2 SASEGT. The CDR3 is 13 residues long. The CDR3 sequence is CASSERDTAEAFF. For the CDR3, the DNA is TGTGCCAGCAGTGAGAGGGACACGGCGGAAGCTTTCTTT.

V and J are TRBV6-1 and TRBJ1-1; D uncertain. This CDR3 contains 15 residues. Germline CDR1 reads MNHNS; CDR2 reads SASEGT. V was pared by 3 bases and J by 0 bases, with 11 bases between. The CDR3 loop reads CASSDRRTMNTEAFF. DNA for the CDR3: TGTGCCAGCAGTGACCGGAGAACAATGAACACTGAAGCTTTCTTT.

The chain is built from TRBV4-1 and TRBJ1-1, with D hard to call. Trimming took 0 bases from V and 8 from J, leaving 19 bases between them. Germline V gene lookup returns CDR1 MGHRA and CDR2 YSYEKL. The CDR3 has 16 amino acids. The CDR3 nucleotides are TGCGCCAGCAGCCAAGATCTTGTTACAAGTATAATCGAAGCTTTCTTT. The encoded protein is CASSQDLVTSIIEAFF.

The chain is built from TRBV5-1 and TRBJ1-4; TRBD1 agrees at 8 bases. V lost 4 bases, J lost 0 bases, and 2 bases stayed unmatched. Germline CDR1 and CDR2: SGHRS and YFSETQ. The CDR3 is 15 residues long. The CDR3 nucleotides are TGCGCCAGCAGCACACAGGGGGCAACTAATGAAAAACTGTTTTTT. The encoded protein is CASSTQGATNEKLFF.

V gene TRBV11-2 combines with J gene TRBJ2-5, with D unclear. This CDR3 has 11 residues. Germline values: CDR1 SGHAT, CDR2 FQNNGV. V lost 6 bases to trimming and J lost 5 bases, with 7 bases between them. The DNA for the CDR3 is TGTGCCAGCAGTCCCTTGGAGACCCAGTACTTC. Its translation is CASSPLETQYF.

The chain is built from TRBV6-1 and TRBJ1-2; weak D call: TRBD1 (5 bases). Per germline, CDR1 MNHNS and CDR2 SASEGT. CDR3 length: 15 residues. V was cut by 6 bases and J by 5 bases, with 19 bases left in between. The chain's CDR3 is CASSPGTGRVYGYTF. The CDR3 coding sequence is TGTGCCAGCAGCCCCGGAACCGGCAGGGTGTATGGCTACACCTTC.

This clone was seen once. The rearrangement links TRBV28 to TRBJ1-1, with D perhaps TRBD1 (6 bases). The CDR3 has 14 residues. Trimming cost V 2 bases and J 4 bases, with 11 bases left between them. Germline V gene lookup returns CDR1 MDHEN and CDR2 SYDVKM. CDR3 protein: CASSLAQGSTEAFF. Written as DNA, the CDR3 is TGTGCCAGCAGTTTAGCGCAGGGGTCCACTGAAGCTTTCTTT.

The rearrangement links TRBV5-6 to TRBJ1-6, with D unclear. V lost 4 bases, J lost 9 bases, and 14 bases lay in between. CDR1 is SGHDT and CDR2 is YYEEEE in the germline V gene. There are 14 residues in the CDR3. In nucleotides, the CDR3 is TGTGCCAGCAGCCGGCGTCCAACCGGTTCACCCCTCCACTTT. Translation: CASSRRPTGSPLHF.